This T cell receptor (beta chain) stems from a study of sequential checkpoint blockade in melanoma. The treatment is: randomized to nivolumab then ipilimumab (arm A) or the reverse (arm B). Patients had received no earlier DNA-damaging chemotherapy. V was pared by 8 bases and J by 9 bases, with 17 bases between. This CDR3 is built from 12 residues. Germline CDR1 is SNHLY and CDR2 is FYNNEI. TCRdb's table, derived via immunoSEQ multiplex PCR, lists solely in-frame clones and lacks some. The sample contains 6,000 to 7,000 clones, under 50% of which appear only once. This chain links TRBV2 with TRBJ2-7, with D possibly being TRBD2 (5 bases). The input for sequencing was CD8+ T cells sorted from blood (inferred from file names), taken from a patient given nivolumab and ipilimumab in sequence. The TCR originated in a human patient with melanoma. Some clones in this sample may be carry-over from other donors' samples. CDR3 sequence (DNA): TGTGCCAGCCGAGAGGGTATGGGGTGGCAGTACTTC. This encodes CASREGMGWQYF.